Ten or more counts support the clone carrying this TCR beta chain. Its cognate antigen is unknown. The data are from a study of naive and memory T cell subsets. Germline lookup yields CDR1 DFQATT and CDR2 SNEGSKA (reference sequence). The CDR3 covers 8 residues. V lost 7 bases, J lost 7 bases, and 4 bases lay in between. Study findings and constraints: Diversity fell and Gini index rose from naive through CM, EM, EMRA. Clonotypes are single alpha or beta chains, not paired receptors. Naive repertoires, especially CD8, held a few larger clonotypes, possibly memory cells re-expressing CD45RA.

An equimolar mix of two oligonucleotides served as the beta constant-region primer for TRBC1 and TRBC2. Nested alpha and beta constant-region primers with the SP2 primer drove four PCR rounds on ligated cDNA. TCRdb itself ran the UMI-ligation and nested PCR reads through MiXCR, one entry per CDR3 protein. This sample yields roughly 100,000 distinct CDR3 sequences, of which approximately 14% are seen a single time; about 3% belongs to the top ten. This sequence was found in a human donor in good health. The sample was naive CD8+ T cells from blood. The chain joins TRBV20-1 to TRBJ1-1; no reliable D call. CDR3 region: CSVLEAFF. The CDR3 nucleotides are TGCAGTGTTCTTGAAGCTTTCTTT.